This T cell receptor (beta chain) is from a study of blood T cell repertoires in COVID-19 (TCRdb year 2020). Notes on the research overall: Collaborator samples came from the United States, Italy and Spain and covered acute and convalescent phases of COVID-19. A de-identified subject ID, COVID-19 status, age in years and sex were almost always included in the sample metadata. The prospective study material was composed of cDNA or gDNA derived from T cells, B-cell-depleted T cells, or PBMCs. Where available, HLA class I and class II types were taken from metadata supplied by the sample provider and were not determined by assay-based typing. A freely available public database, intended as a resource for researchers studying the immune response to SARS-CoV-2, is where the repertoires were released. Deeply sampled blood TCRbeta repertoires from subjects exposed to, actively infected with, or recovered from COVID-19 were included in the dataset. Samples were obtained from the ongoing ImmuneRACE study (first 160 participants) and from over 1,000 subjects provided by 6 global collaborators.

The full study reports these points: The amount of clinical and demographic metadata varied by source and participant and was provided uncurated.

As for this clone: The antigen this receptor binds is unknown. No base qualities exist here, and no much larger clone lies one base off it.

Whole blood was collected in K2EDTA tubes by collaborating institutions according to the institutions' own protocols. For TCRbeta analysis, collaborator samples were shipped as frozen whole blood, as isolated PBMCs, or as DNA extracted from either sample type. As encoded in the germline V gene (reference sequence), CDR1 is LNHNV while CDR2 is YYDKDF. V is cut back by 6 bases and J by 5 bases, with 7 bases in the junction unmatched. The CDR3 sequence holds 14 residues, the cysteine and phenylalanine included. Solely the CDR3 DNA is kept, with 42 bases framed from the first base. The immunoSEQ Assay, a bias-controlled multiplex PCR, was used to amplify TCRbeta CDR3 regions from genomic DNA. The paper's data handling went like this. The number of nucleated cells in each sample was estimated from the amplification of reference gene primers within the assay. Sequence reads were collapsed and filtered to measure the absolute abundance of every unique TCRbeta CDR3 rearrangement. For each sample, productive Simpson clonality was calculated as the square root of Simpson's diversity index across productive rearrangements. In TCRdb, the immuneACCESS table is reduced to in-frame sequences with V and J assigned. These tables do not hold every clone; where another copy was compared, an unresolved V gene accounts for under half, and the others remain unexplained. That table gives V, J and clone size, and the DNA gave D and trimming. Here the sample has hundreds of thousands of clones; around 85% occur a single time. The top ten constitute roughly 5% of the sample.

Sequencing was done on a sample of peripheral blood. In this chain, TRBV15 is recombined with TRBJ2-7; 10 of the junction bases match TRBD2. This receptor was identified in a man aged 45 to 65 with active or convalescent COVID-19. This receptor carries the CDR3 CATRAAGGLDEQYF. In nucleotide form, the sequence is TGTGCCACCAGAGCAGCGGGAGGGCTGGACGAGCAGTACTTC.